The sequence of this T cell receptor beta chain was determined in a study of blood T cell repertoires in COVID-19. Study context: Sites in the United States, Italy and Spain provided acute and convalescent COVID-19 samples. T cells, B-cell-depleted T cells, or PBMCs provided the cDNA or gDNA that served as material.

The CDR3 contains 14 residues. Germline loops: CDR1 MNHNS, CDR2 SASEGT. The J segment lost 6 bases and the V segment lost 3 bases, leaving 7 bases of the junction unmatched. In the original workflow: It was from reference gene primer amplification that nucleated cell counts were estimated. Generated by immunoSEQ multiplex PCR, the TCRdb table keeps only in-frame clones and is missing some. From that table come the V and J calls and clone size; the DNA was used to work out D and trimming. The sample has 35,000 to 50,000 clones, roughly nine tenths seen once; the top ten hold about a sixth. This clone was counted once.

The sample consisted of peripheral blood. The chain combines TRBV6-1 with TRBJ1-1, with TRBD1 matching over 7 bases. The sequence was collected from a man between 65 and 85 years old with active COVID-19. In DNA, the CDR3 is TGTGCCAGCAGTGAGAACAGGGGTCGCGCTGAAGCTTTCTTT. Protein product: CASSENRGRAEAFF.